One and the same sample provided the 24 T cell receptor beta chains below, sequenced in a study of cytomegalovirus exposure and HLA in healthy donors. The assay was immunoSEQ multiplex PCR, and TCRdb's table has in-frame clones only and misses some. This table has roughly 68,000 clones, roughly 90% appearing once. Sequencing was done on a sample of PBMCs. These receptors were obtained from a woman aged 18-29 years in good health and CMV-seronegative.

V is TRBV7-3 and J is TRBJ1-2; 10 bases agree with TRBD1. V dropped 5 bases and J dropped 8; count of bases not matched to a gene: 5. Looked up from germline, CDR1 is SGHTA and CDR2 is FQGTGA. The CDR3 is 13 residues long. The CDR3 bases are TGTGCCAGCAGCACCGGGACAGGGGAAGGCTACACCTTC. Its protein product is CASSTGTGEGYTF.

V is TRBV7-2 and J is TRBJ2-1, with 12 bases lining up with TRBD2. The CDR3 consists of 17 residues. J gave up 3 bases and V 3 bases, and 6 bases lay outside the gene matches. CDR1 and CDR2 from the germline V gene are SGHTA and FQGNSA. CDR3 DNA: TGTGCCAGCAGCTTGGCTAGCGGGGGGGGACGCTACAATGAGCAGTTCTTC. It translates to CASSLASGGGRYNEQFF.

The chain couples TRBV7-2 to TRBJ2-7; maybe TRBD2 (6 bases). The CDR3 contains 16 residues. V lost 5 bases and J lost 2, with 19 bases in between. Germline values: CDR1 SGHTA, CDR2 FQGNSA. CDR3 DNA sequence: TGTGCCAGCAGCCGTTCCTCCGGGACTGTAGCCTACGAGCAGTACTTC. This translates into CASSRSSGTVAYEQYF.

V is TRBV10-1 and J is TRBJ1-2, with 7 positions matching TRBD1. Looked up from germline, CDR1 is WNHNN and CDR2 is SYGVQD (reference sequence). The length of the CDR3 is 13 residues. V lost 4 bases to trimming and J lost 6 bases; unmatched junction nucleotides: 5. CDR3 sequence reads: CASSADRVNGYTF. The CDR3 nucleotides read TGCGCCAGCAGTGCTGACAGGGTGAATGGCTACACCTTC.

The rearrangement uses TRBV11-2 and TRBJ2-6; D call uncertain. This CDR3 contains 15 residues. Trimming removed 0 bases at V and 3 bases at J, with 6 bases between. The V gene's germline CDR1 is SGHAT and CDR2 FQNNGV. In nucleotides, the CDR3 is TGTGCCAGCAGCTTAGAGGGCGATGGGGCCAACGTCCTGACTTTC. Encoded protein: CASSLEGDGANVLTF.

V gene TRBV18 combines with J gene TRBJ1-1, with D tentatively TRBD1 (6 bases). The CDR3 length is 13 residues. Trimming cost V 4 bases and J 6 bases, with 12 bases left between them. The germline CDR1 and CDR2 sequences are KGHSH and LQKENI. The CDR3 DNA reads TGTGCCAGCTCACAGCGCGGGGGCCCTGAAGCTTTCTTT. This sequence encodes CASSQRGGPEAFF.

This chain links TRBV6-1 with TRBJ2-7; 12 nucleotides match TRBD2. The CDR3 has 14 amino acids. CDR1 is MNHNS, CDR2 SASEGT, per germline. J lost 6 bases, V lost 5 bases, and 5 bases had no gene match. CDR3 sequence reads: CASSSLAGGGEQYF. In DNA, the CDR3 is TGTGCCAGCAGTTCCCTAGCGGGAGGGGGCGAGCAGTACTTC.

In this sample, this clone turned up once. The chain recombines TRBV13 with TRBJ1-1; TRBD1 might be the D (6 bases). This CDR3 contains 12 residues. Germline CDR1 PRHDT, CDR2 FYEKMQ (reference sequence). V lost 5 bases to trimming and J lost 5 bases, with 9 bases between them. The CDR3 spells CASSITGTEAFF. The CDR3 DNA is TGTGCCAGCAGCATAACAGGGACTGAAGCTTTCTTT.

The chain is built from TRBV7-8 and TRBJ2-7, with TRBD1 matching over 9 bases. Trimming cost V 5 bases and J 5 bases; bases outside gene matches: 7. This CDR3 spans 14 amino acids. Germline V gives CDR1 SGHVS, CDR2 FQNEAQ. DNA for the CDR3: TGTGCCAGCAGCGCGCACAGGGGGCGCAACGAGCAGTACTTC. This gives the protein CASSAHRGRNEQYF.

The CDR3 spells CATSRDLQGAGQYF. For the CDR3, the DNA is TGTGCCACCAGCAGAGATCTTCAGGGGGCCGGGCAGTACTTC. The J gene is TRBJ2-7, the V gene TRBV15; 8 positions match TRBD1. The germline V gene encodes CDR1 LNHNV and CDR2 YYDKDF (reference sequence). Losses at the gene ends were 0 bases for V and 9 bases for J; bases not matched to a gene: 7. The CDR3 sequence is 14 residues long.

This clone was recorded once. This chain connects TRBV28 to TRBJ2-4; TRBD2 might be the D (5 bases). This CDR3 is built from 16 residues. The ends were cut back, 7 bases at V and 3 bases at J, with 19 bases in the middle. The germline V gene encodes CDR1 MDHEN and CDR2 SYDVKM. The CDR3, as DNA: TGTGCCAGCACAAGGTTCAACGGACTGGGCAAAAACATTCAGTACTTC. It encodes CASTRFNGLGKNIQYF.

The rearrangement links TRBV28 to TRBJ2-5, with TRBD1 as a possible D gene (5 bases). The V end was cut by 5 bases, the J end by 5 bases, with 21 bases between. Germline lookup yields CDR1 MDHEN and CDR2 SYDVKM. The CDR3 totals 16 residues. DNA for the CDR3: TGTGCCAGCAGTAAGTCCAGGGCATCCGTCCCGGAGACCCAGTACTTC. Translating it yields CASSKSRASVPETQYF.

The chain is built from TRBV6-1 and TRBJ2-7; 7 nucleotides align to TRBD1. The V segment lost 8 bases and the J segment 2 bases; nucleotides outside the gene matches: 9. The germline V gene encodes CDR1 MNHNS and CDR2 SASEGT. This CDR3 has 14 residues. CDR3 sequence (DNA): TGTGCCAGCCCAGGTCCAGGGACAGCCTACGAGCAGTACTTC. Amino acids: CASPGPGTAYEQYF.

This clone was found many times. This CDR3 reads CSVEEGSYEQYF. Here the CDR3 DNA reads TGCAGCGTTGAGGAGGGGTCCTACGAGCAGTACTTC. The chain links TRBV29-1 to TRBJ2-7, with D possibly TRBD2 on 6 matching bases. V lost 3 bases, J lost 1 base, and 7 bases lay in between. The CDR3 has 12 amino acids. Per germline, CDR1 SQVTM and CDR2 ANQGSEA.

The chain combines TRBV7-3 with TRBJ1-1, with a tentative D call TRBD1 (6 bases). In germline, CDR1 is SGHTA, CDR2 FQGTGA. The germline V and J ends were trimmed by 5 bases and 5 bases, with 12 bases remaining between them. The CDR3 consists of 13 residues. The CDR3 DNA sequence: TGTGCCAGCAGCCTCGGGGGGCAGACTGAAGCTTTCTTT. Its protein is CASSLGGQTEAFF.

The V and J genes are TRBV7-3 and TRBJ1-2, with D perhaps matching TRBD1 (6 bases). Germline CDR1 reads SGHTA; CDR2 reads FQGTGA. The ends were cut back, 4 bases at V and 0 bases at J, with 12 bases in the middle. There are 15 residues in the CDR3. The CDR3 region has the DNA TGTGCCAGCAGCTATAATTGGACAGCTAACTATGGCTACACCTTC. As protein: CASSYNWTANYGYTF. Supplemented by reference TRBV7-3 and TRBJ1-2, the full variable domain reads GAGVSQTPSNKVTEKGKYVELRCDPISGHTALYWYRQSLGQGPEFLIYFQGTGAADDSGLPNDRFFAVRPEGSVSTLKIQRTERGDSAVYLCASSYNWTANYGYTFGSGTRLTVV.

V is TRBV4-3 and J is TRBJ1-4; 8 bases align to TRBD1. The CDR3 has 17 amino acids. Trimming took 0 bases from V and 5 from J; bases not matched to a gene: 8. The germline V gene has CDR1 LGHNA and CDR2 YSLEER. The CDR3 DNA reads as TGCGCCAGCAGCCAAGATCTTTCCCGACAGGGGAATGAAAAACTGTTTTTT. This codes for CASSQDLSRQGNEKLFF.

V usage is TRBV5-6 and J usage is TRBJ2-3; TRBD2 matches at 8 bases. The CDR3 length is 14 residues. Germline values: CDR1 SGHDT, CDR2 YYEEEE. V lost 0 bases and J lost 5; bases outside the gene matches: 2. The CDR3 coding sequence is TGTGCCAGCAGCTTGGGGCTAGCGGGAGATACGCAGTATTTT. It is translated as CASSLGLAGDTQYF.

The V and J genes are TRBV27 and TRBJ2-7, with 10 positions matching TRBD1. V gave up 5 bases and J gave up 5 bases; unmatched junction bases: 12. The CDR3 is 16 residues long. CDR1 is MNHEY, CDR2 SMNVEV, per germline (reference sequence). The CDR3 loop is CASSRLPGQGFNEQYF. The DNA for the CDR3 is TGTGCCAGCAGTCGTCTTCCGGGACAGGGGTTTAACGAGCAGTACTTC.

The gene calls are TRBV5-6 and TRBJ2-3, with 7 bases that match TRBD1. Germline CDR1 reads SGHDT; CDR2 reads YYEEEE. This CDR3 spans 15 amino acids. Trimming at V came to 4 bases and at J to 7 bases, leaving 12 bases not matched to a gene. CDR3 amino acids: CASSIGTVDDNTQYF. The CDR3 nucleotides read TGTGCCAGCAGCATAGGGACAGTTGACGACAATACGCAGTATTTT.

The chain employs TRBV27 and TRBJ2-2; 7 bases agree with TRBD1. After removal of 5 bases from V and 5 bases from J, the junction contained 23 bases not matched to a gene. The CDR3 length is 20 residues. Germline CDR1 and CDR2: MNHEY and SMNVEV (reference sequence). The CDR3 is CASSPRWRVGALGQTGELFF. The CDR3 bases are TGTGCCAGCAGTCCTCGTTGGCGGGTTGGGGCCCTGGGACAGACCGGGGAGCTGTTTTTT.

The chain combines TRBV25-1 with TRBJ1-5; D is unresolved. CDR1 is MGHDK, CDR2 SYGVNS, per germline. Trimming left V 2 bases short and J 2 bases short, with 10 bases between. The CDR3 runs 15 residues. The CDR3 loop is CASSEGGRGNQPQHF. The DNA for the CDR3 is TGTGCCAGCAGTGAAGGAGGGAGGGGCAATCAGCCCCAGCATTTT.

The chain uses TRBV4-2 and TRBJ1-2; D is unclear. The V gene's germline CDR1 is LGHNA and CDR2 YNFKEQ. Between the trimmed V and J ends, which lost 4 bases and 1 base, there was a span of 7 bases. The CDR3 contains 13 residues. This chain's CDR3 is CASSPGINYGYTF. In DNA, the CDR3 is TGTGCCAGCAGCCCCGGGATTAACTATGGCTACACCTTC.

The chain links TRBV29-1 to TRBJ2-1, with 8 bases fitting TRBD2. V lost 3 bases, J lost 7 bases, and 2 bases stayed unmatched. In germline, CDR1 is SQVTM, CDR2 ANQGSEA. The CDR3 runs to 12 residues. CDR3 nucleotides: TGCAGCGTTGATCGCGGGAGGAATGAGCAGTTCTTC. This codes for CSVDRGRNEQFF.